Following are 21 T cell receptor beta chains from one sample sequenced in a study of T cell responses to AZD1222 COVID-19 vaccine. TCRdb's copy holds only in-frame clones and misses some; the assay was immunoSEQ multiplex PCR. Of 150,000 to 160,000 clones in the sample, over 90% were seen once. Sequences were derived from peripheral blood, sampled 28 days after the second AZD1222 dose. These receptors were collected from an adult who received the AZD1222 COVID-19 vaccine.

This clone occurred once. The chain has TRBV4-2 and TRBJ2-1; D not certain. CDR3 length: 12 residues. Per the germline V gene, CDR1 is LGHNA and CDR2 is YNFKEQ. Trimming removed 0 bases from V and 10 bases from J, with 7 bases in between. The CDR3 sequence: CASSQERWEQFF. The CDR3 DNA reads as TGTGCCAGCAGCCAAGAACGATGGGAGCAGTTCTTC.

This clone appeared a few times. Here the CDR3 reads CAWSFGLAGASDTQYF. The CDR3 nucleotides read TGTGCCTGGAGTTTCGGACTAGCGGGGGCTTCAGATACGCAGTATTTT. J is TRBJ2-3 and V is TRBV30; 13 nucleotides match TRBD2. Germline V gene data show CDR1 as GTSNPN and CDR2 as SVGIG (reference sequence). This CDR3 spans 16 amino acids. J lost 4 bases, V lost 2 bases, and 6 bases had no gene match.

CDR3 in DNA: TGTGCCAGCAGTCGACAGGGAGGTCTATCACCCCTCCACTTT. Its protein product is CASSRQGGLSPLHF. The chain couples TRBV7-2 to TRBJ1-6; 7 bases fit TRBD1. The J segment lost 10 bases and the V segment lost 6 bases, leaving 9 bases of the junction unmatched. Germline CDR1 is SGHTA and CDR2 is FQGNSA. This CDR3 has 14 amino acids.

The chain uses TRBV7-9 and TRBJ2-2; unclear D gene. In germline, CDR1 is SEHNR, CDR2 FQNEAQ (reference sequence). This CDR3 spans 14 amino acids. Trimming shortened V by 3 bases and J by 0 bases, and 5 bases separated the two germline ends. The CDR3 coding sequence is TGTGCCAGCAGCTTTTACTCGAACACCGGGGAGCTGTTTTTT. Translated, it gives CASSFYSNTGELFF. Full variable domain (missing parts from reference TRBV7-9 and TRBJ2-2): DTGVSQNPRHKITKRGQNVTFRCDPISEHNRLYWYRQTLGQGPEFLTYFQNEAQLEKSRLLSDRFSAERPKGSFSTLEIQRTEQGDSAMYLCASSFYSNTGELFFGEGSRLTVL.

The J gene is TRBJ1-5, the V gene TRBV19, with 10 bases identical to TRBD1. This CDR3 is 16 amino acids long. The germline CDR1 and CDR2 sequences are LNHDA and SQIVND (reference sequence). Germline trimming cut 3 bases from V and 8 bases from J; bases unmatched to any gene: 10. The CDR3 here is CASSIMGQGRLKPQHF. CDR3 DNA sequence: TGTGCCAGTAGTATTATGGGACAGGGGAGGTTGAAGCCCCAGCATTTT.

This rearrangement joins TRBV28 to TRBJ1-4; D call uncertain. V lost 3 bases, J lost 4 bases, and 9 bases lay in between. The CDR3 is made up of 14 amino acids. The germline V gene has CDR1 MDHEN and CDR2 SYDVKM. This CDR3 reads CASSLIQSNEKLFF. The CDR3 DNA follows: TGTGCCAGCAGTTTGATACAGAGTAATGAAAAACTGTTTTTT.

The chain links TRBV29-1 to TRBJ1-1; 9 nucleotides match TRBD1. The ends lost 4 bases at V and 5 bases at J; junction bases unmatched: 2. This CDR3 comprises 12 residues. Per the germline V gene, CDR1 is SQVTM and CDR2 is ANQGSEA. The CDR3 loop reads CSVGTGETEAFF. The CDR3 coding sequence is TGCAGCGTTGGGACAGGGGAAACTGAAGCTTTCTTT.

The chain joins TRBV19 to TRBJ2-1; D remains ambiguous. The CDR3 covers 13 residues. Germline V lookup: CDR1 LNHDA, CDR2 SQIVND (reference sequence). Trimming took off 3 bases at V and 8 bases at J, with 11 bases between the two ends. The CDR3 reads CASSIRAADEQFF. CDR3 coding DNA: TGTGCCAGTAGTATCCGCGCAGCCGATGAGCAGTTCTTC.

The CDR3 region is CASSLEGGTNEKLFF. CDR3 bases: TGCGCCAGCAGCTTGGAAGGGGGGACCAATGAAAAACTGTTTTTT. The chain carries TRBV5-1 and TRBJ1-4; D might be TRBD1 (6 bases). The V gene lost 0 bases and the J gene lost 5 bases, with 11 bases spanning the gap. Germline loops: CDR1 SGHRS, CDR2 YFSETQ. CDR3 length: 15 residues.

This chain joins TRBV7-9 and TRBJ1-1, with a possible D match to TRBD1 (5 bases). CDR1 SEHNR and CDR2 FQNEAQ come from the germline V gene (reference sequence). V shed 5 bases and J shed 6 bases, with 10 bases lying between them. This CDR3 is built from 12 residues. The CDR3 region has the DNA TGTGCCAGCAGCGCTGTGGGGGCTGAAGCTTTCTTT. Translation: CASSAVGAEAFF.

The rearrangement joins TRBV5-1 to TRBJ1-1, with D possibly matching TRBD1 (5 bases). Germline-derived CDR1 and CDR2 are SGHRS and YFSETQ. This CDR3 has 14 amino acids. V was shortened by 0 bases and J by 0 bases, with 6 bases between the two germline ends. This CDR3 reads CASSLGQMNTEAFF. CDR3 bases: TGCGCCAGCAGCTTGGGACAGATGAACACTGAAGCTTTCTTT.

This rearrangement joins TRBV20-1 to TRBJ2-7, with 15 bases lining up with TRBD2. CDR1 and CDR2 from the germline V gene are DFQATT and SNEGSKA (reference sequence). Trimming removed 3 bases from V and 7 bases from J; junction bases left unmatched: 1. CDR3 length: 13 residues. The CDR3 region is CSASGLAGGEQYF. CDR3 DNA: TGCAGTGCTAGTGGACTAGCGGGAGGGGAGCAGTACTTC.

The chain uses TRBV7-5 and TRBJ2-1; the D call TRBD2 from the table was never checked on the DNA. TRBV7-5 constitutes a pseudogene. This CDR3 has 16 residues. This CDR3 reads CARSVCSSGHYNEQFF. CDR3 bases: TGTGCCAGAAGCGTCTGCTCTAGCGGACACTACAATGAGCAGTTCTTC.

The CDR3 DNA follows: TGTGCCAGCAGAGCCCAGGGGGTAGCAACTAATGAAAAACTGTTTTTT. It is translated as CASRAQGVATNEKLFF. The V call is TRBV27, the J call TRBJ1-4; 7 nucleotides match TRBD1. Germline V gene sequence: CDR1 MNHEY, CDR2 SMNVEV (reference sequence). Trimming removed 6 bases from V and 0 bases from J; junction bases left unmatched: 7. This CDR3 comprises 16 residues.

This clone has more than one count but fewer than ten. The chain carries TRBV25-1 and TRBJ2-1; 7 bases agree with TRBD1. Losses at the gene ends were 4 bases for V and 2 bases for J; bases not matched to a gene: 5. CDR1 is MGHDK, CDR2 SYGVNS, per germline. The CDR3 covers 15 residues. The CDR3 DNA reads as TGTGCCAGCAGTGGTCAGGGGGTTCCCTACAATGAGCAGTTCTTC. This encodes CASSGQGVPYNEQFF.

The rearrangement links TRBV5-1 to TRBJ1-2; TRBD1 is a possible D gene (6 bases). In germline, CDR1 is SGHRS, CDR2 YFSETQ. This CDR3 has 17 amino acids. V shed 4 bases and J shed 1 base, with 20 bases lying between them. The CDR3 region is CASSMGPNQGHNYGYTF. The CDR3 DNA sequence: TGCGCCAGCAGCATGGGGCCAAACCAGGGGCATAACTATGGCTACACCTTC.

The J gene is TRBJ2-3, the V gene TRBV11-1; 7 nucleotides line up with TRBD2. Germline values: CDR1 SGHAT, CDR2 FQDESV (reference sequence). V shed 4 bases and J 2 bases; nucleotides not matched to a gene: 6. The CDR3 is 15 residues long. Written as DNA, the CDR3 is TGTGCCAGCAGCTCAGGACTAGACCCCACAGATACGCAGTATTTT. Amino acid sequence: CASSSGLDPTDTQYF. The full variable domain, in which reference TRBV11-1 and TRBJ2-3 provide the parts outside the CDR3, is EAEVAQSPRYKITEKSQAVAFWCDPISGHATLYWYRQILGQGPELLVQFQDESVVDDSQLPKDRFSAERLKGVDSTLKIQPAELGDSAMYLCASSSGLDPTDTQYFGPGTRLTVL.

This chain connects TRBV11-2 to TRBJ1-1; no clear D gene. The germline V gene encodes CDR1 SGHAT and CDR2 FQNNGV. V was cut by 0 bases and J by 1 base, with 9 bases left in between. The CDR3 sequence is 15 residues long. CDR3 in amino acids: CASSLDTRPNTEAFF. CDR3 bases: TGTGCCAGCAGCTTAGATACCCGGCCGAACACTGAAGCTTTCTTT.

The CDR3: CASSQATGTASSYNEQFF. In DNA, the CDR3 is TGTGCCAGCAGCCAAGCTACCGGGACAGCTTCCTCCTACAATGAGCAGTTCTTC. V usage is TRBV14 and J usage is TRBJ2-1, with 7 bases fitting TRBD1. Germline loops: CDR1 SGHDN, CDR2 FVKESK. The V and J ends lost 1 base and 0 bases, in that order; junction bases with no gene match: 9. This CDR3 is 18 amino acids long.

The chain joins TRBV4-1 to TRBJ2-7; 9 nucleotides align to TRBD2. The germline CDR1 and CDR2 sequences are MGHRA and YSYEKL. The junction had 11 bases not matched to a gene; V was cut back by 0 bases and J by 8 bases. The CDR3 extends over 16 amino acids. CDR3 sequence (DNA): TGCGCCAGCAGCCAAGAAGGGATTAGCGGGAGAGTGCAGCAGTACTTC. Residues: CASSQEGISGRVQQYF.

V usage is TRBV19 and J usage is TRBJ1-1; maybe TRBD1 (6 bases). The germline V gene has CDR1 LNHDA and CDR2 SQIVND (reference sequence). V was trimmed by 1 base and J by 2 bases, leaving 8 bases between them. The CDR3 is 14 amino acids. The CDR3 is CASSIAGANTEAFF. CDR3 sequence (DNA): TGTGCCAGTAGTATAGCGGGGGCAAACACTGAAGCTTTCTTT. Variable domain in full (rest from reference TRBV19 and TRBJ1-1): DGGITQSPKYLFRKEGQNVTLSCEQNLNHDAMYWYRQDPGQGLRLIYYSQIVNDFQKGDIAEGYSVSREKKESFPLTVTSAQKNPTAFYLCASSIAGANTEAFFGQGTRLTVV.